This TCR beta chain was documented in a study of cytomegalovirus exposure and HLA in healthy donors. Study outcomes and limitations: Per published reports, the classifier diagnosed cytomegalovirus status with high specificity and sensitivity. Most TCR sequences were uncommon, yet certain public TCRs appeared in many donors. In vitro confirmation showed three CMV-associated chains to be CMV antigen specific.

Concerning this clone: What it binds is not known.

The CDR3 totals 14 residues. V dropped 2 bases and J dropped 5; count of bases not matched to a gene: 4. Looked up from germline, CDR1 is SEHNR and CDR2 is FQNEAQ (reference sequence). The table came from immunoSEQ multiplex PCR; TCRdb's copy has only in-frame clones and leaves some out. The sample has around 150,000 clones; 70% to 85% are singletons. The TCR originated in a man aged 30-40 years in good health and CMV-seropositive. Sequencing was performed on PBMCs. The chain joins TRBV7-9 to TRBJ2-5, with 8 nucleotides matching TRBD1. CDR3 DNA sequence: TGTGCCAGCAGCTTACGGACAGGGACCGAGACCCAGTACTTC. This translates into CASSLRTGTETQYF.